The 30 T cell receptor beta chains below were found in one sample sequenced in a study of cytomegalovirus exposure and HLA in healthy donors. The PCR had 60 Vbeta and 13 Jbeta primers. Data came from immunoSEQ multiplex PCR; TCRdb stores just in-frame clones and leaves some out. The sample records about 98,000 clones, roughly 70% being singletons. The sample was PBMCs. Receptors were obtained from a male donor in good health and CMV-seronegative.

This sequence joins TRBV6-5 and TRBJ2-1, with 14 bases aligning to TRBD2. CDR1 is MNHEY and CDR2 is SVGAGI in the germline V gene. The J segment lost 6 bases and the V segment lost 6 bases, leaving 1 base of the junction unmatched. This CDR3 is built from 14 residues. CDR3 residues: CASRGLAGVNEQFF. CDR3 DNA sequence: TGTGCCAGCAGGGGACTAGCGGGAGTCAATGAGCAGTTCTTC.

CDR3 amino acids: CASSLGWTLLSAFF. CDR3 bases: TGTGCCAGCAGCTTAGGCTGGACATTATTGTCGGCTTTCTTT. The chain has TRBV7-2 and TRBJ1-1; perhaps TRBD1 as D (5 bases). Trimming pared 1 base from V and 11 bases from J, leaving 17 bases between. Looked up from germline, CDR1 is SGHTA and CDR2 is FQGNSA. The CDR3 runs to 14 residues. Full variable domain (rest looked up from reference TRBV7-2 and TRBJ1-1): GAGVSQSPSNKVTEKGKDVELRCDPISGHTALYWYRQSLGQGLEFLIYFQGNSAPDKSGLPSDRFSAERTGGSVSTLTIQRTQQEDSAVYLCASSLGWTLLSAFFGQGTRLTVV.

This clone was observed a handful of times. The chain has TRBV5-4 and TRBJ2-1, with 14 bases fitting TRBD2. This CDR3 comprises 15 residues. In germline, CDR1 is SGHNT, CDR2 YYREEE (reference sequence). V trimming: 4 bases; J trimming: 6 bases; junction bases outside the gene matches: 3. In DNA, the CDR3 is TGTGCCAGCAGCGGGACTAGCGGGAGTATCAATGAGCAGTTCTTC. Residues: CASSGTSGSINEQFF.

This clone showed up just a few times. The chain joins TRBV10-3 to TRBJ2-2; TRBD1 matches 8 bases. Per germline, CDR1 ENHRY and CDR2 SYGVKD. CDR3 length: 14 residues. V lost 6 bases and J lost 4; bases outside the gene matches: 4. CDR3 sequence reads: CAIRRQGSTGELFF. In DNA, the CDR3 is TGTGCCATCAGAAGACAGGGGAGCACCGGGGAGCTGTTTTTT.

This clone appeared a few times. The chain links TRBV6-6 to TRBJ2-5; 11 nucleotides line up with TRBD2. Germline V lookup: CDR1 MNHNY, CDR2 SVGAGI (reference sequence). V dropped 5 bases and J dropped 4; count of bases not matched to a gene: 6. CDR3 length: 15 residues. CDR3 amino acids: CASSSTSGSSETQYF. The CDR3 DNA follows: TGTGCCAGCAGTAGTACTAGCGGGAGTTCAGAGACCCAGTACTTC.

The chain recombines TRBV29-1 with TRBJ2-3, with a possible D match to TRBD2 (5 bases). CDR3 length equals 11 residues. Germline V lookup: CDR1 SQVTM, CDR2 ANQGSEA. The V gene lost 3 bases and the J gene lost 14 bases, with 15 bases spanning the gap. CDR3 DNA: TGCAGCGTTGATAGCGTGCCAACCCGGTATTTT. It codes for CSVDSVPTRYF.

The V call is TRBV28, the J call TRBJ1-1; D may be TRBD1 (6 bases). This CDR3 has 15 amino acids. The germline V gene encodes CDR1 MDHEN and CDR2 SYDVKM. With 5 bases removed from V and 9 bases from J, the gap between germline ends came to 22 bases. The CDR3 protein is CASSPLDRETGKAFF. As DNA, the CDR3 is TGTGCCAGCAGTCCACTAGATAGGGAAACAGGGAAAGCTTTCTTT.

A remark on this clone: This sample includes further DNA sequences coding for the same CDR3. The CDR3 bases are TGCAGCGGGTTGACAGGGAACACTGAAGCTTTCTTT. It specifies CSGLTGNTEAFF. This chain connects TRBV29-1 to TRBJ1-1; tentative D call: TRBD1 (6 bases). The germline V gene has CDR1 SQVTM and CDR2 ANQGSEA. V was trimmed by 7 bases and J by 1 base, leaving 10 bases between them. The CDR3 runs to 12 residues.

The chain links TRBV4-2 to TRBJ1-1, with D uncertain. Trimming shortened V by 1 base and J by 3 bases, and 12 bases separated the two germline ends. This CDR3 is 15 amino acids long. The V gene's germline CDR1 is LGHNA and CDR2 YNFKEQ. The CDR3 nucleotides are TGTGCCAGCAGCCAAGCGGGCGCGGGTGACACTGAAGCTTTCTTT. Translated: CASSQAGAGDTEAFF.

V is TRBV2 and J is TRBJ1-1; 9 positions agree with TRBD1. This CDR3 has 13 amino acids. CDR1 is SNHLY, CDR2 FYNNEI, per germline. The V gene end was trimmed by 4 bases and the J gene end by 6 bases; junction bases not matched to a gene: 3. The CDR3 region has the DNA TGTGCCAGCAGTGTGACAGGGGGGGCTGAAGCTTTCTTT. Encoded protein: CASSVTGGAEAFF.

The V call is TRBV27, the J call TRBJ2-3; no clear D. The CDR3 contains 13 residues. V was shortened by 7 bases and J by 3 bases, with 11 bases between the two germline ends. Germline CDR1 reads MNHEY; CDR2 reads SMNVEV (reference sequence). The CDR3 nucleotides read TGTGCCAGCACTAGTTCGTGGACAGATACGCAGTATTTT. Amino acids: CASTSSWTDTQYF.

The CDR3 here is CASSYDNSGRSYEQYF. The CDR3, as DNA: TGTGCCAGCAGTTACGATAATAGCGGGAGGTCCTACGAGCAGTACTTC. The V and J genes are TRBV6-5 and TRBJ2-7, with 10 nucleotides matching TRBD2. The germline CDR1 and CDR2 sequences are MNHEY and SVGAGI. The CDR3 extends over 16 amino acids. V lost 2 bases and J lost 1; bases outside the gene matches: 5.

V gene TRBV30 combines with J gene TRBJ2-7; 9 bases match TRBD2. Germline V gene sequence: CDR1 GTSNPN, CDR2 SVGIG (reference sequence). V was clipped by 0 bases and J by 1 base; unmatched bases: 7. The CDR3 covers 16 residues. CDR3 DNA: TGTGCCTGGAGTGTACGAGGGACTAGCTTTTCCTACGAGCAGTACTTC. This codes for CAWSVRGTSFSYEQYF.

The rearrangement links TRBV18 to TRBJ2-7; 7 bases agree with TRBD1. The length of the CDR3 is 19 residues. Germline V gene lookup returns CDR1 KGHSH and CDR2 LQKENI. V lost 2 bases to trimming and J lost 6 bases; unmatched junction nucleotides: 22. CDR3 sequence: CASSPRPGQSQPQVSEQYF. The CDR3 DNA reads TGTGCCAGCTCACCAAGACCGGGACAGTCCCAACCCCAGGTTAGCGAGCAGTACTTC.

The CDR3 is CASSETGQGYPFF. In nucleotides, the CDR3 is TGTGCCAGCAGCGAAACGGGACAGGGCTATCCTTTCTTT. V is TRBV2 and J is TRBJ1-1; 9 bases are shared with TRBD1. The germline V gene encodes CDR1 SNHLY and CDR2 FYNNEI. This CDR3 has 13 amino acids. With 6 bases clipped from V and 12 bases from J, the junction kept 11 bases outside the gene matches.

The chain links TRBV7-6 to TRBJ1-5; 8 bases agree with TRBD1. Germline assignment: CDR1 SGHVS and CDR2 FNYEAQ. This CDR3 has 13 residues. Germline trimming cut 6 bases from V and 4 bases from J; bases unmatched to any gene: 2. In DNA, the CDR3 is TGTGCCAGCAGTCGGGACAGGAATCAGCCCCAGCATTTT. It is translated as CASSRDRNQPQHF.

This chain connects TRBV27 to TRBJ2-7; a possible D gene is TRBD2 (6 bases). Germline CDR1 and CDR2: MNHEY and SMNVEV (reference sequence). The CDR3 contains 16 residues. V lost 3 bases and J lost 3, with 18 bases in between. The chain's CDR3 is CASSFTTSRGVYEQYF. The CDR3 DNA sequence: TGTGCCAGCAGTTTTACTACTAGCCGCGGCGTCTACGAGCAGTACTTC.

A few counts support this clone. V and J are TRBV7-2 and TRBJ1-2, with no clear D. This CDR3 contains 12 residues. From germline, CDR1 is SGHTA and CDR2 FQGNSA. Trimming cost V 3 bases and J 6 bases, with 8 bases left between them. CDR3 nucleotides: TGTGCCAGCAGCTTTAGTGTCGATGGCTACACCTTC. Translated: CASSFSVDGYTF.

The CDR3 spells CASRTAGGPEQYF. DNA for the CDR3: TGTGCCAGCAGGACGGCGGGCGGCCCAGAGCAGTACTTC. V usage is TRBV28 and J usage is TRBJ2-7; possibly TRBD2 for D (5 bases). Germline CDR1 MDHEN, CDR2 SYDVKM. Between the trimmed V and J ends, which lost 6 bases and 7 bases, there was a span of 16 bases. The CDR3 covers 13 residues. Based on the CDR3 plus reference TRBV28 and TRBJ2-7, the full variable domain is DVKVTQSSRYLVKRTGEKVFLECVQDMDHENMFWYRQDPGLGLRLIYFSYDVKMKEKGDIPEGYSVSREKKERFSLILESASTNQTSMYLCASRTAGGPEQYFGPGTRLTVT.

CDR3 in amino acids: CASSLNPGWNTEAFF. The CDR3 DNA sequence: TGTGCCAGCAGCTTGAACCCGGGGTGGAACACTGAAGCTTTCTTT. The chain is built from TRBV5-4 and TRBJ1-1; no clear D. V lost 1 base and J lost 1, with 11 bases in between. The CDR3 consists of 15 residues. Germline loops: CDR1 SGHNT, CDR2 YYREEE (reference sequence).

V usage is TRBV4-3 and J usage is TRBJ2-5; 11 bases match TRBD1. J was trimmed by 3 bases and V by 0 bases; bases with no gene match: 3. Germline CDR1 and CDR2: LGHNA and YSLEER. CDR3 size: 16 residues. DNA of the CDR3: TGCGCCAGCAGCCAAGACAGGGGACAGGGGGAAGAGACCCAGTACTTC. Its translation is CASSQDRGQGEETQYF.

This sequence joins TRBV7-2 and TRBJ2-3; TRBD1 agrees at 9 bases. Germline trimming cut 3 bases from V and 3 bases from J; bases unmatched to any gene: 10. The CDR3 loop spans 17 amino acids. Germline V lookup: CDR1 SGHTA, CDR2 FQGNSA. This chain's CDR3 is CASSFTGTGIGTDTQYF. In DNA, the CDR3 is TGTGCCAGCAGCTTTACCGGGACAGGGATAGGGACAGATACGCAGTATTTT.

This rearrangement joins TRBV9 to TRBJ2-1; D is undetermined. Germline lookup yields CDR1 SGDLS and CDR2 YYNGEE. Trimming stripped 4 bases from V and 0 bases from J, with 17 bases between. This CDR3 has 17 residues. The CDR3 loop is CASSPDVGASSYNEQFF. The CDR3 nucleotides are TGTGCCAGCAGCCCAGACGTGGGCGCGAGCTCCTACAATGAGCAGTTCTTC.

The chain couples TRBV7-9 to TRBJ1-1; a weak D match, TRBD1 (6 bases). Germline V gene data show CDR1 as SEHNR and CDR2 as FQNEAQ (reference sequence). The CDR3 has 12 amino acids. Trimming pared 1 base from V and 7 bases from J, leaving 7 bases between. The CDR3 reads CASSLGRGEAFF. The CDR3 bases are TGTGCCAGCAGCTTAGGCAGGGGTGAAGCTTTCTTT.

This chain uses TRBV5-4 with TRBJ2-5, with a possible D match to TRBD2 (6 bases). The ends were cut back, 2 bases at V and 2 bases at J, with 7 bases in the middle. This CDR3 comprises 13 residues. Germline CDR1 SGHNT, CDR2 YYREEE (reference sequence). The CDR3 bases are TGTGCCAGCAGCTTTGGGGGGCAAGAGACCCAGTACTTC. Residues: CASSFGGQETQYF.

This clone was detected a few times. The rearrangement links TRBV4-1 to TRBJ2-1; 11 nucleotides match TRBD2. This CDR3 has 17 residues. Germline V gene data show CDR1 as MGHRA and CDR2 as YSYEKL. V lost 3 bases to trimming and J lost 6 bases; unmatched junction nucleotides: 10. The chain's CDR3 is CASSQSLAGGSSNEQFF. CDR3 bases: TGCGCCAGCAGCCAGTCTCTAGCGGGAGGATCATCCAATGAGCAGTTCTTC.

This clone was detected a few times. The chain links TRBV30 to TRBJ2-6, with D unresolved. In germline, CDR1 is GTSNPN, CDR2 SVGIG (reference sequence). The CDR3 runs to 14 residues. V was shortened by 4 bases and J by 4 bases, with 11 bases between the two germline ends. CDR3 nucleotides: TGTGCCTGGATGCAGTTTCCCGGGGCCAACGTCCTGACTTTC. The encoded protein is CAWMQFPGANVLTF.

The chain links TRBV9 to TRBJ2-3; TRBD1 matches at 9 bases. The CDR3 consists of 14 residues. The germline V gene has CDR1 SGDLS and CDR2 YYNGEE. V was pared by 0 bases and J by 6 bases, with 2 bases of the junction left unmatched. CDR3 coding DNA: TGTGCCAGCAGCGTAGGGACAGGGGAGGATACGCAGTATTTT. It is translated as CASSVGTGEDTQYF.

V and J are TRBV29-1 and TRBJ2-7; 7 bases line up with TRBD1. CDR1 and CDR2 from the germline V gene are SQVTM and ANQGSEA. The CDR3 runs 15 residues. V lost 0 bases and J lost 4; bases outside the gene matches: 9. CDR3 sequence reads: CSVEDQGTEIYEQYF. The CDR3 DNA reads TGCAGCGTTGAAGATCAGGGGACAGAGATTTACGAGCAGTACTTC.

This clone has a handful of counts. DNA for the CDR3: TGTGCCAGCAGTTTAGGGGGGTGGGGTGAAAAACTGTTTTTT. Its protein is CASSLGGWGEKLFF. J is TRBJ1-4 and V is TRBV27; possibly TRBD1 for D (5 bases). Germline lookup yields CDR1 MNHEY and CDR2 SMNVEV (reference sequence). This CDR3 is built from 14 residues. The germline V and J ends were trimmed by 2 bases and 7 bases, with 11 bases remaining between them. Full variable domain (remainder filled in from reference TRBV27 and TRBJ1-4): EAQVTQNPRYLITVTGKKLTVTCSQNMNHEYMSWYRQDPGLGLRQIYYSMNVEVTDKGDVPEGYKVSRKEKRNFPLILESPSPNQTSLYFCASSLGGWGEKLFFGSGTQLSVL.